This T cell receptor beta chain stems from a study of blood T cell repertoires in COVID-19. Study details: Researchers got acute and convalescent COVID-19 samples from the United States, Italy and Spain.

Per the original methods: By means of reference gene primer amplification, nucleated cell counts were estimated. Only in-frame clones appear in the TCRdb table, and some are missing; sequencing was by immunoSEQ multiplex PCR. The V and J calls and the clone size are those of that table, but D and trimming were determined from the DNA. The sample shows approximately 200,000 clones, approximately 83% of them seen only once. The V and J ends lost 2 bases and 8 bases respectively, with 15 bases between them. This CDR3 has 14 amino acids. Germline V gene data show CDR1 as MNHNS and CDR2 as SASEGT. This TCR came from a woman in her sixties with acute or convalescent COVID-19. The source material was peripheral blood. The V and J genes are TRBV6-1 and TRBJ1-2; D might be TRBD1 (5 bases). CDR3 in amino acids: CASSESRDNRGYTF. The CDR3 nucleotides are TGTGCCAGCAGTGAATCCAGGGATAATAGGGGCTACACCTTC.